This T cell receptor (beta chain) was identified in a study of shared clonotypes between healthy human individuals (TCRdb year 2020). For context, the study as a whole: A couple of women and three men aged 18 to 49 years were included in the cohort. Per donor, three plates each were used for CD4 naive and CD4 memory, two for CD8 naive, and one for CD8 memory. To estimate repertoire size and how much clonotype sharing occurs between individuals, the study deeply sequenced the blood TCR repertoires of 4 to 6 healthy adults. To increase sequencing depth and limit assay-specific biases, different laboratories used diverse techniques to prepare libraries and sequence TCR repertoires. Each donor's leukapheresis produced roughly between about 0.9 and 9.5 billion PBMCs.

The donors were healthy, HIV-negative adults with no recently reported acute infections or vaccinations. Every donor was a Caucasian adult living in Nashville, Tennessee, USA. CD4+ T cells were enriched by magnetic negative selection; naive cells were then positively selected on CD45RA, and the negative fraction formed the memory subset. Blood was collected by leukapheresis, and PBMCs were isolated by Ficoll-Histopaque density gradient centrifugation and then cryopreserved in liquid nitrogen vapor phase. Analytical flow cytometry was used to check the purity and quantity of each magnetically sorted T cell population. Each sorted fraction had its genomic DNA isolated and then quantified by UV absorbance on a Nanodrop 2000c. Using the deep immunoSEQ assay, TCR CDR3 regions were amplified from genomic DNA by multiplex PCR. For each cell subset, the extracted genomic DNA was distributed evenly across all wells of several immunoSEQ 96-well plates, and each plate served as one replicate. For sorted subsets, each replicate PCR was loaded with around 220 ng genomic DNA, equivalent to about 33,000 T cell genomes. Purified libraries were measured with a Qubit 3.0 fluorometer, size-checked on a Bioanalyzer 2100, and measured again with the KAPA Library Quantification kit. Every immunoSEQ 96-well plate was sequenced on a separate single-read 150-cycle Illumina NextSeq 550 flow cell. Turning to the authors' computational methods: Because only junctional sequences without quality scores were contained in the immunoSEQ output, filtering matching that applied to full-length reads could not be performed. Sequences were annotated with PyIR, a Python wrapper for IgBLAST v1.9, using IMGT germline references to assign V/J genes and CDR3. Reads were removed for weak V/J assignments (E-value above 1e-6), missing CDR3, stop codons, out-of-frame junctions, or ambiguous translated residues. V3J clonotypes were defined as sequences sharing an identical inferred V gene, J gene, and CDR3 amino acid sequence. To compute the percentage overlap between repertoires, the number of shared unique clonotypes was divided by the size of the smaller repertoire. Richness of each repertoire was evaluated using RTK rarefaction, the Chao1 estimator, and Recon v2.1 estimates of unobserved clonotypes. Generation probabilities were computed with OLGA for all TCRbeta clonotypes obtained by the gDNA method from a few donors. Sourced from immuneACCESS, this table was stored by TCRdb with only in-frame sequences that have V and J called. A share of the clones is absent; for the studies checked, an unresolved V gene accounts for under half, and the remainder has no known explanation. From that table come the V and J calls and clone size; the DNA was used to work out D and trimming. This sample holds around 700,000 clones; roughly 70% were observed only once. The ten largest make up about 1.7% of the sample.

Taken from cysteine to phenylalanine, the CDR3 has 16 residues. Left in the record is the CDR3 DNA by itself, 48 bases read in frame from the first base. Trimming takes 5 bases off V and 5 bases off J; junction bases not matched to a gene: 7. As encoded in the germline V gene (reference sequence), CDR1 is SEHNR while CDR2 is FQNEAQ. As regards this clone: Its antigen target is currently unknown. No much larger clonotype is one base removed from it; base qualities were not supplied.

What the study reported, not specific to this receptor: Rarefaction of sorted-subset datasets indicated incomplete sequencing despite the large sequencing depth. Naive subsets generally had larger estimated clonotype richness than memory subsets. Because the study included only a small number of donors, the genetic and exposure-history diversity represented was limited. Pairwise subsampling led to the expectation that sequencing depth would affect the degree of clonotype sharing among donors. When several donors were compared, the shared fraction of clonotypes was about 5% for naive CD4, approximately 3.5% for naive CD8, 2.3% for memory CD4, and 0.4% for memory CD8. Clonotypes shared by all four sorted-subset donors showed higher generation probabilities than non-shared clonotypes. Only blood was sampled, and tissue TCR repertoires likely differ from those in blood.

The sequencing sample was made of memory CD4+ T cells sorted from blood. This sample's cell subset or site label indicates: CD45RA-negative fraction. The sequence was obtained from a young woman in good health. This sequence uses TRBV7-9 and TRBJ2-5, with 14 central nucleotides matching TRBD2. The CDR3 protein: CASSPGTSGRKETQYF. The nucleotide sequence reads TGTGCCAGCAGCCCCGGGACTAGCGGGAGAAAGGAGACCCAGTACTTC.